The 22 T cell receptor beta chains below come from one sample, sequenced in a study of blood T cells in healthy people across ages. Together with a sample-barcoded 5' primer, a J-beta primer mix was included in a second PCR lasting roughly 6 to 12 cycles. TCRdb fed the 5' RACE reads into MiXCR, producing one record per CDR3 protein. The sample lists about 680,000 distinct CDR3 sequences, roughly 50% occurring once. The sample consisted of blood. These receptors came from a woman between 55 and 75 years old in good health.

This sequence joins TRBV29-1 and TRBJ2-1, with 8 bases aligning to TRBD2. Germline trimming cut 6 bases from V and 7 bases from J; bases unmatched to any gene: 11. This CDR3 region has 14 residues. Germline assignment: CDR1 SQVTM and CDR2 ANQGSEA. CDR3 protein: CSVARVAGLNEQFF. The CDR3 DNA reads as TGCAGCGTCGCTAGAGTAGCGGGATTGAATGAGCAGTTCTTC.

Only one count was recorded for this clonotype. The CDR3 protein is CASSLKASGRTEQFF. DNA for the CDR3: TGTGCCAGCAGCTTAAAGGCTAGCGGGAGGACGGAGCAGTTCTTC. The V gene is TRBV7-9, the J gene TRBJ2-1; 11 bases align to TRBD2. V was clipped by 2 bases and J by 10 bases; unmatched bases: 7. CDR1 SEHNR and CDR2 FQNEAQ come from the germline V gene (reference sequence). This CDR3 spans 15 amino acids.

The chain combines TRBV20-1 with TRBJ1-4; maybe TRBD1 (5 bases). The V end was cut by 3 bases, the J end by 3 bases, with 11 bases between. The CDR3 covers 14 residues. CDR1 and CDR2 from the germline V gene are DFQATT and SNEGSKA (reference sequence). The CDR3 bases are TGCAGTGCTAGTCGTGCAGGGCCTAATGAAAAACTGTTTTTT. It encodes CSASRAGPNEKLFF.

V and J are TRBV7-3 and TRBJ2-1, with 7 bases matching TRBD2. Trimming took 5 bases from V and 1 from J; bases not matched to a gene: 5. From germline, CDR1 is SGHTA and CDR2 FQGTGA. CDR3 length equals 15 residues. CDR3 in DNA: TGTGCCAGCAGCATCCAAGCGGGGTCCTACAATGAGCAGTTCTTC. The encoded protein is CASSIQAGSYNEQFF. The full variable domain, with the rest looked up from reference TRBV7-3 and TRBJ2-1, is GAGVSQTPSNKVTEKGKYVELRCDPISGHTALYWYRQSLGQGPEFLIYFQGTGAADDSGLPNDRFFAVRPEGSVSTLKIQRTERGDSAVYLCASSIQAGSYNEQFFGPGTRLTVL.

This clonotype was seen more than once but under ten times. The J gene is TRBJ2-7, the V gene TRBV27, with D perhaps TRBD2 (6 bases). CDR3 length equals 12 residues. Trimming took 7 bases from V and 1 from J, leaving 8 bases between them. Per the germline V gene, CDR1 is MNHEY and CDR2 is SMNVEV (reference sequence). CDR3 loop: CASMGGSYEQYF. CDR3 DNA: TGTGCCAGCATGGGAGGTTCCTACGAGCAGTACTTC.

This clonotype was seen a few times. The CDR3 nucleotides read TGTGCCAGCAGGAGGGCTGATGGCTACACCTTC. Translating it yields CASRRADGYTF. This rearrangement joins TRBV25-1 to TRBJ1-2; the D is unclear. This CDR3 is 11 amino acids long. Deletions cut 6 bases from V and 6 bases from J, with 8 bases between. Germline CDR1 reads MGHDK; CDR2 reads SYGVNS.

This clonotype is a singleton in its sample. In nucleotides, the CDR3 is TGTGCCAGCAGTCACGCGGGAGAGCGGCAGTTCTTC. Its translation: CASSHAGERQFF. The chain joins TRBV27 to TRBJ2-1; 7 nucleotides line up with TRBD2. The V segment lost 5 bases and the J segment 12 bases; nucleotides outside the gene matches: 7. The germline V gene has CDR1 MNHEY and CDR2 SMNVEV (reference sequence). This CDR3 is 12 amino acids long.

The CDR3 DNA sequence: TGTGCCAGCAGCGCAAGGGCGGACGTGGAAGCTTTCTTT. Its translation: CASSARADVEAFF. The chain uses TRBV3-1 and TRBJ1-1; D is ambiguous. Trimming took 5 bases from V and 8 from J, leaving 15 bases between them. The V gene's germline CDR1 is LGHDT and CDR2 YNNKEL (reference sequence). This CDR3 region has 13 residues.

The chain has TRBV14 and TRBJ2-1; TRBD2 agrees at 8 bases. This CDR3 region has 12 residues. The ends lost 5 bases at V and 14 bases at J; junction bases unmatched: 8. Germline assignment: CDR1 SGHDN and CDR2 FVKESK. CDR3: CASSSGGSMEFF. CDR3 bases: TGTGCCAGCAGCTCGGGAGGGAGCATGGAGTTCTTC.

At least ten counts were recorded for this clonotype. The CDR3 DNA is TGCGCCAGCAGCCAGGGACTCCAGTCCTACGAGCAGTACTTC. Residues: CASSQGLQSYEQYF. The V and J genes are TRBV4-3 and TRBJ2-7, with a tentative D call TRBD2 (6 bases). The CDR3 sequence is 14 residues long. The germline CDR1 and CDR2 sequences are LGHNA and YSLEER. Between the trimmed V and J ends, which lost 3 bases and 1 base, there was a span of 10 bases.

This clonotype was picked up a small number of times. J is TRBJ2-7 and V is TRBV6-5, with D possibly matching TRBD1 (6 bases). Per the germline V gene, CDR1 is MNHEY and CDR2 is SVGAGI. This CDR3 has 15 residues. V dropped 7 bases and J dropped 2 bases, with 18 bases sitting between them. In DNA form, the CDR3 reads TGTGCCAGCACCTACGGGGAAGGGGGAACCTACGAGCAGTACTTC. Protein sequence: CASTYGEGGTYEQYF.

In its sample, this clonotype was seen a few times. The chain joins TRBV20-1 to TRBJ2-1; 7 positions match TRBD2. With V trimmed by 1 base and J by 2 bases, 11 bases remained unmatched. Germline CDR1 is DFQATT and CDR2 is SNEGSKA (reference sequence). CDR3 length equals 17 residues. The CDR3 protein is CSARVGMVAGPYNEQFF. CDR3 nucleotide sequence: TGCAGTGCTAGAGTGGGAATGGTAGCGGGCCCCTACAATGAGCAGTTCTTC.

The chain is built from TRBV21-1 and TRBJ2-5; the DNA was not used to check the table's D call, TRBD1. The closer fit of TRBJ2-7 to the DNA end suggests the J call may be wrong. TRBV21-1 represents a pseudogene. The CDR3 has 18 residues. The CDR3 region is CASSKNDRGTPPCYEQYF. The CDR3 DNA sequence: TGTGCCAGCAGCAAAAACGACCGCGGGACACCGCCTTGTTACGAGCAGTACTTC.

This clonotype showed up just a few times. The chain is built from TRBV27 and TRBJ2-4, with D unclear. V gave up 8 bases and J gave up 0 bases, with 11 bases separating them. The germline CDR1 and CDR2 sequences are MNHEY and SMNVEV (reference sequence). The length of the CDR3 is 14 residues. The chain's CDR3 is CASRPNVAKNIQYF. CDR3 nucleotide sequence: TGTGCCAGCCGCCCGAACGTAGCCAAAAACATTCAGTACTTC.

Many counts were recorded for this clonotype. V is TRBV20-1 and J is TRBJ2-1; 10 bases agree with TRBD2. The J call may be mistaken, given a closer DNA end match to TRBJ2-7. The CDR3 length is 16 residues. CDR1 and CDR2 from the germline V gene are DFQATT and SNEGSKA (reference sequence). DNA of the CDR3: TGCAGTGCTAGAGTGAGGGCTAGCGGGGGCTACAATGAGCAGTACTTC. It codes for CSARVRASGGYNEQYF.

There are many counts of this clonotype. This chain links TRBV7-9 with TRBJ2-3; no firm D call. CDR3 size: 17 residues. Germline CDR1 SEHNR, CDR2 FQNEAQ (reference sequence). V lost 6 bases to trimming and J lost 2 bases, with 21 bases between them. The CDR3 is CASSPPGLGVATDTQYF. CDR3 in DNA: TGTGCCAGCAGTCCACCGGGCCTAGGTGTGGCCACAGATACGCAGTATTTT.

In the case of this clonotype: A much larger clone sits a single nucleotide away, making a read error possible. The rearrangement uses TRBV9 and TRBJ2-1, with 10 bases aligning to TRBD2. Looked up from germline, CDR1 is SGDLS and CDR2 is YYNGEE. The CDR3 length is 14 residues. The CDR3 region is CVSSATGTSAEQFF. Here the CDR3 DNA reads TGTGTCAGCAGCGCCACCGGGACTAGCGCGGAGCAGTTCTTC.

The V call is TRBV5-1, the J call TRBJ1-5; a possible D gene is TRBD1 (5 bases). The CDR3 runs 15 residues. The V gene's germline CDR1 is SGHRS and CDR2 YFSETQ. Trimming took 4 bases from V and 5 from J, leaving 16 bases between them. CDR3 residues: CASSPGTGRDQPQHF. The CDR3 bases are TGCGCCAGCAGCCCCGGGACGGGGAGGGATCAGCCCCAGCATTTT.

V usage is TRBV20-1 and J usage is TRBJ2-3; TRBD2 is a possible D gene (5 bases). Germline V gives CDR1 DFQATT, CDR2 SNEGSKA (reference sequence). There are 15 residues in the CDR3. V was shortened by 4 bases and J by 3 bases, with 17 bases between the two germline ends. The CDR3 nucleotides are TGCAGTGCTATCCACCAACCGGGGATTACAGATACGCAGTATTTT. This encodes CSAIHQPGITDTQYF.

CDR3 nucleotide sequence: TGTGCCAGCAGAACACTAGCGGGAGGTTACAATGAGCAGTTCTTC. It codes for CASRTLAGGYNEQFF. The chain combines TRBV6-5 with TRBJ2-1; TRBD2 aligns across 12 bases. V lost 6 bases, J lost 4 bases, and 4 bases stayed unmatched. This CDR3 contains 15 residues. Germline V CDR1 and CDR2: MNHEY, SVGAGI.

The V call is TRBV24-1, the J call TRBJ2-1; D is ambiguous. Looked up from germline, CDR1 is KGHDR and CDR2 is SFDVKD. The length of the CDR3 is 12 residues. V lost 0 bases and J 6 bases, leaving 2 bases between the germline ends. CDR3 DNA sequence: TGTGCCACCAGTGATTTGCGCAATGAGCAGTTCTTC. This translates into CATSDLRNEQFF.

The chain joins TRBV11-2 to TRBJ2-1, with 8 bases aligning to TRBD1. The CDR3 has 14 amino acids. The germline V gene encodes CDR1 SGHAT and CDR2 FQNNGV. V lost 4 bases to trimming and J lost 6 bases; unmatched junction nucleotides: 5. As DNA, the CDR3 is TGTGCCAGCAGCTCAGAGACAGGGGTCAATGAGCAGTTCTTC. As protein: CASSSETGVNEQFF. The variable domain in full, completed from reference TRBV11-2 and TRBJ2-1, reads EAGVAQSPRYKIIEKRQSVAFWCNPISGHATLYWYQQILGQGPKLLIQFQNNGVVDDSQLPKDRFSAERLKGVDSTLKIQPAKLEDSAVYLCASSSETGVNEQFFGPGTRLTVL.